This TCR beta chain was profiled in a study (dated by TCRdb to 2016 to 2017). The CDR3 goes from the cysteine to the phenylalanine over 14 residues. CDR3 DNA is the only sequence kept; it has 42 bases, read in frame from the first base. V drops 7 bases and J drops 3 bases, leaving 15 bases in between. The germline V gene (reference sequence) gives CDR1 as SEHNR and CDR2 as FQNEAQ. As regards this clonotype: There is no known antigen for this receptor. Per-base quality was not reported, and no clone a single base away is much larger than it.

The method was RT-PCR. The listed sequencing device is Illumina MiSeq. Through fastp at Q25 and MiXCR, TCRdb rebuilt clones from the public reads, retaining in-frame beta chains. Identical CDR3 protein sequences are pooled into one entry, listed with their most common genes and DNA. Within this sample are more than 600,000 distinct CDR3 sequences, with 14% of them counted one time only. The top ten clonotypes cover roughly 3.9% of the sample. Here the chain combines TRBV7-9 and TRBJ1-1, with no confident D gene call. The TCR was taken from a female donor in good health, serving as a healthy control. Sequenced sample: memory CD4+ T cells from blood. The CDR3 protein is CASNLGLGDTEAFF. The bases are TGTGCCAGCAACCTTGGGCTTGGGGACACTGAAGCTTTCTTT.